A single sample is the source of the 19 T cell receptor beta chains below, sequenced in a study of T cell responses to AZD1222 COVID-19 vaccine. The assay was immunoSEQ multiplex PCR, and TCRdb's table has in-frame clones only and misses some. The data hold about 60,000 clones, with around 87% observed a single time. The material sequenced was peripheral blood, taken on day 0 of AZD1222 vaccination. The receptors shown here come from an adult in good health.

The rearrangement joins TRBV7-9 to TRBJ2-2; the match to TRBD2 covers 7 bases. This CDR3 region has 15 residues. Per the germline V gene, CDR1 is SEHNR and CDR2 is FQNEAQ (reference sequence). V dropped 3 bases and J dropped 3; count of bases not matched to a gene: 4. CDR3 nucleotide sequence: TGTGCCAGCAGCTTTCAGCGGGGTTACACCGGGGAGCTGTTTTTT. This encodes CASSFQRGYTGELFF.

The chain is built from TRBV6-4 and TRBJ2-1; 10 bases are shared with TRBD2. The CDR3 totals 15 residues. Trimming cost V 2 bases and J 6 bases; bases outside gene matches: 4. In germline, CDR1 is MRHNA, CDR2 SNTAGT. The CDR3 nucleotides read TGTGCCAGCAGTGACAAGTCTAGCGGGAGCAATGAGCAGTTCTTC. Its translation is CASSDKSSGSNEQFF.

This clone is a singleton in its sample. The chain carries TRBV29-1 and TRBJ1-2; possible D gene TRBD1, 5 bases. The length of the CDR3 is 15 residues. Germline lookup yields CDR1 SQVTM and CDR2 ANQGSEA. Trimming pared 6 bases from V and 8 bases from J, leaving 25 bases between. CDR3 region: CSVGPHLRAGEGYTF. CDR3 DNA sequence: TGCAGCGTCGGACCCCACCTTAGGGCGGGGGAAGGCTACACCTTC.

The V and J genes are TRBV20-1 and TRBJ2-1; D perhaps matches TRBD2 (6 bases). The CDR3 runs to 16 residues. Trimming removed 3 bases from V and 8 bases from J, with 23 bases in between. In germline, CDR1 is DFQATT, CDR2 SNEGSKA (reference sequence). CDR3 in DNA: TGCAGTGCTAGTAGCGGTGGGCCTCAGGCTCTCCATGAGCAGTTCTTC. This sequence encodes CSASSGGPQALHEQFF.

The chain uses TRBV21-1 and TRBJ1-1. TRBV21-1 has pseudogene status. There are 12 residues in the CDR3. In DNA, the CDR3 is TGTGCCAGCAGCAAAGGGGGTCTTGAAGCTTTCTTT. Its translation: CASSKGGLEAFF.

This sequence joins TRBV6-2 or TRBV6-3 and TRBJ2-3; 11 positions match TRBD2. The V segment lost 6 bases and the J segment 8 bases; nucleotides outside the gene matches: 7. CDR1 and CDR2 from the germline V gene are MNHEY and SVGEGT. CDR3 length: 14 amino acids. The CDR3 DNA follows: TGTGCCAGCAGCCAAGCGACTAGCGGGGTTACGCAGTATTTT. Translating gives CASSQATSGVTQYF.

The rearrangement uses TRBV6-2 or TRBV6-3 and TRBJ1-1; 9 nucleotides agree with TRBD1. CDR1 is MNHEY, CDR2 SVGEGT, per germline. Trimming took 3 bases from V and 5 from J; bases not matched to a gene: 4. This CDR3 contains 14 residues. In nucleotides, the CDR3 is TGTGCCAGCAGTTATACACAGGGGGCTACTGAAGCTTTCTTT. It encodes CASSYTQGATEAFF.

This chain links TRBV5-1 with TRBJ2-7; D is possibly TRBD1 or TRBD2 (6 bases each). This CDR3 is built from 16 residues. CDR1 and CDR2 from the germline V gene are SGHRS and YFSETQ. V was cut by 6 bases and J by 2 bases, with 21 bases left in between. For the CDR3, the DNA is TGCGCCAGCATACCCGGTGAGGGGGGTGCCACCTACGAGCAGTACTTC. This gives the protein CASIPGEGGATYEQYF.

This chain uses TRBV4-3 with TRBJ2-3; no reliable D call. V was pared by 0 bases and J by 2 bases, with 15 bases between. From germline, CDR1 is LGHNA and CDR2 YSLEER. This CDR3 spans 17 amino acids. CDR3 sequence (DNA): TGCGCCAGCAGCCAAGATTCGGTTTGGCGGTCCACAGATACGCAGTATTTT. It yields the protein CASSQDSVWRSTDTQYF.

J is TRBJ1-1 and V is TRBV30; D may be TRBD1 (6 bases). The CDR3 has 14 residues. Looked up from germline, CDR1 is GTSNPN and CDR2 is SVGIG (reference sequence). V shed 3 bases and J shed 7 bases, with 18 bases lying between them. The CDR3 DNA reads as TGTGCCTGGAGGGAACCTACAGGGTTCGGTGAAGCTTTCTTT. It encodes CAWREPTGFGEAFF. Full variable domain (rest looked up from reference TRBV30 and TRBJ1-1): SQTIHQWPATLVQPVGSPLSLECTVEGTSNPNLYWYRQAAGRGLQLLFYSVGIGQISSEVPQNLSASRPQDRQFILSSKKLLLSDSGFYLCAWREPTGFGEAFFGQGTRLTVV.

The V and J genes are TRBV5-1 and TRBJ1-4; a weak D match, TRBD1 (6 bases). The germline CDR1 and CDR2 sequences are SGHRS and YFSETQ. The germline V and J ends were trimmed by 3 bases and 8 bases, with 14 bases remaining between them. The CDR3 extends over 14 amino acids. The CDR3 spells CASSSGQQEEKLFF. CDR3 DNA: TGCGCCAGCAGCTCGGGACAACAAGAGGAAAAACTGTTTTTT.

Details on this clone: The identical CDR3 is also encoded by other nucleotide sequences in the sample. The chain has TRBV6-4 and TRBJ2-2, with D tentatively TRBD1 or TRBD2 (5 bases each). The germline V and J ends were trimmed by 3 bases and 3 bases, with 5 bases remaining between them. CDR1 is MRHNA and CDR2 is SNTAGT in the germline V gene. This CDR3 spans 13 amino acids. CDR3 sequence: CASSEGDTGELFF. In DNA, the CDR3 is TGTGCCAGCAGTGAGGGGGACACCGGGGAGCTGTTTTTT.

CDR3 sequence reads: CASSLGASGTQETQYF. Written as DNA, the CDR3 is TGCGCCAGCAGCTTGGGGGCTAGCGGGACCCAAGAGACCCAGTACTTC. The rearrangement links TRBV5-1 to TRBJ2-5, with 9 bases lining up with TRBD2. V lost 0 bases, J lost 1 base, and 4 bases stayed unmatched. Germline loops: CDR1 SGHRS, CDR2 YFSETQ. This CDR3 has 16 amino acids.

The rearrangement links TRBV5-1 to TRBJ2-2; 7 bases map to TRBD1. V shed 5 bases and J 2 bases; nucleotides not matched to a gene: 9. This CDR3 is 16 amino acids long. Germline lookup yields CDR1 SGHRS and CDR2 YFSETQ. The CDR3: CASRNPGTENTGELFF. For the CDR3, the DNA is TGCGCCAGCAGGAACCCCGGGACAGAAAACACCGGGGAGCTGTTTTTT.

This chain uses TRBV23-1 with TRBJ1-1; no firm D call. TRBV23-1 has ORF status, its function being uncertain. V lost 0 bases, J lost 3 bases, and 8 bases lay in between. The CDR3 loop spans 14 amino acids. The CDR3 here is CASSQSLRDTEAFF. Written as DNA, the CDR3 is TGCGCCAGCAGTCAATCGTTAAGGGACACTGAAGCTTTCTTT.

V usage is TRBV28 and J usage is TRBJ2-4; the D gene is possibly TRBD1 (6 bases). The CDR3 runs to 16 residues. Germline V gives CDR1 MDHEN, CDR2 SYDVKM. Trimming pared 6 bases from V and 4 bases from J, leaving 19 bases between. CDR3: CASRFSSGTPKNIQYF. The CDR3 nucleotides read TGTGCCAGCAGATTTAGTTCGGGGACACCAAAAAACATTCAGTACTTC.

The chain links TRBV5-4 to TRBJ1-6; TRBD1 matches at 7 bases. The CDR3 consists of 15 residues. The J segment lost 8 bases and the V segment lost 0 bases, leaving 5 bases of the junction unmatched. The germline CDR1 and CDR2 sequences are SGHNT and YYREEE (reference sequence). The CDR3 loop is CASSLGQGNDSPLHF. The CDR3 coding sequence is TGTGCCAGCAGCTTGGGACAGGGTAATGATTCACCCCTCCACTTT.

The chain has TRBV30 and TRBJ2-7; D may be TRBD1 (6 bases). Trimming left V 2 bases short and J 3 bases short, with 20 bases between. The CDR3 extends over 16 amino acids. From germline, CDR1 is GTSNPN and CDR2 SVGIG (reference sequence). The CDR3 DNA is TGTGCCTGGAGTCAAATTGCCCCGGACAGCTTCTACGAGCAGTACTTC. Translation gives CAWSQIAPDSFYEQYF.

The V gene is TRBV10-3, the J gene TRBJ1-2; D gene uncertain. Germline V lookup: CDR1 ENHRY, CDR2 SYGVKD. V gave up 4 bases and J gave up 2 bases, with 11 bases separating them. CDR3 length: 14 residues. The chain's CDR3 is CAISVYDGNYGYTF. The CDR3 DNA is TGTGCCATCAGTGTGTATGACGGGAACTATGGCTACACCTTC.